A selection of T cell receptor beta chains follows, all from one sample in a study of type 1 regulatory T cells. These receptors' antigens are unknown. From the reads, TCRdb called clonotypes with MiXCR, one entry per CDR3 protein. The sample carries about 71,000 distinct CDR3 sequences, around 20% recorded once. Sequenced sample: cultured type 1 regulatory T (Tr1) cells, either the whole culture or a sorted fraction (not recorded which). These TCRs come from a human donor in good health. The CDR3 runs from the conserved cysteine through the conserved F or W. A D gene is named only where the DNA matches it firmly. Some rows have no size entry. The others give once, few or many, or a class for an expanded clone.

V	size	J	D	CDR3	DNA
TRBV6-6	few	TRBJ2-5	.	CASSQGAETQYF	TGTGCCAGCAGTCAAGGAGCCGAGACCCAGTACTTC
TRBV5-1	few	TRBJ2-2	.	CASSLTGENTGELFF	TGCGCCAGCAGCTTGACCGGGGAAAACACCGGGGAGCTGTTTTTT
TRBV5-1	.	TRBJ1-5	TRBD1	CASSTGQGLYEPQHF	TGCGCCAGCAGCACGGGACAGGGGCTCTATGAGCCCCAGCATTTT
TRBV2	many	TRBJ1-1	TRBD1	CASSEAYRGRTEAFF	TGTGCCAGCAGTGAAGCTTACAGGGGGCGGACTGAAGCTTTCTTT
TRBV20-1	.	TRBJ2-3	.	CSAKTQSHTQYF	TGCAGTGCTAAGACCCAATCTCATACGCAGTATTTT
TRBV5-1	few	TRBJ2-5	.	CASSSAPMSETQYF	TGCGCCAGCAGCTCCGCCCCCATGTCAGAGACCCAGTACTTC
TRBV12-3/TRBV12-4	many	TRBJ2-7	.	CASSPGRFSYEQYF	TGTGCCAGCAGTCCCGGGCGCTTCTCTTACGAGCAGTACTTC
TRBV6-5	.	TRBJ1-2	.	CASSYSTQGSYGYTF	TGTGCCAGCAGTTACTCGACCCAGGGCAGCTATGGCTACACCTTC
TRBV29-1	.	TRBJ2-1	.	CSVGSGPYNEQFF	TGCAGCGTCGGGAGCGGACCTTACAATGAGCAGTTCTTC
TRBV20-1	.	TRBJ2-7	TRBD2	CSARDLTSGPSYEQYF	TGCAGTGCTAGAGATCTTACTAGCGGCCCCTCCTACGAGCAGTACTTC
TRBV20-1	few	TRBJ1-2	.	CSAQSGIGYTF	TGCAGTGCGCAATCAGGGATTGGCTACACCTTC
TRBV7-3	.	TRBJ2-2	.	CVSSRLLTGELFF	TGTGTCAGCAGCCGCCTACTTACAGGGGAGCTGTTTTTT
TRBV19	.	TRBJ2-7	.	CASGRTAYEQYF	TGTGCCAGTGGAAGGACGGCTTACGAGCAGTACTTC
TRBV12-3/TRBV12-4	.	TRBJ2-7	.	CASRQRQVGEQYF	TGTGCCAGCAGACAGCGGCAGGTGGGGGAGCAGTACTTC
TRBV10-3	few	TRBJ2-4	.	CAISEVHQTAKNIQYF	TGTGCCATCAGTGAGGTGCACCAAACAGCCAAAAACATTCAGTACTTC
TRBV12-3/TRBV12-4	few	TRBJ2-1	.	CASSLVGIPGNEQFF	TGTGCCAGCAGTTTAGTCGGGATTCCGGGGAATGAGCAGTTCTTC
TRBV6-1	.	TRBJ2-1	.	CANKAERGGDEQFF	TGTGCCAACAAAGCGGAAAGGGGTGGGGATGAGCAGTTCTTC
TRBV10-3	.	TRBJ2-3	TRBD2	CAISFIAGEGTDTQYF	TGTGCCATCAGCTTTATAGCGGGAGAAGGCACAGATACGCAGTATTTT
TRBV10-3	.	TRBJ1-3	TRBD1	CAISEYRGAGNTIYF	TGTGCCATCAGTGAATACAGGGGCGCTGGAAACACCATATATTTT